The next 13 T cell receptor beta chains were all read from a single sample in a study of identical twins (dated by TCRdb to the mid-2010s). Library generation was performed with 5' RACE. The data were produced on an Illumina HiSeq 2000. Clones were called with MiXCR by TCRdb after fastp trimmed the public reads at Q25, and only in-frame beta chains were retained. For every CDR3 protein sequence, its rows merge into one entry that carries the most common genes and DNA. The sample table contains 640,000 or so distinct CDR3 sequences; only one count was recorded for less than 7% of them. The ten top clones hold 1.5% to 2% of the sample. Sample: naive T cells sorted from blood. The label giving this sample's cell subset or site can be read as: cells isolated with a human naive T-cell isolation kit. The receptors here all came from a man between 18 and 29 years old in good health.

The gene calls are TRBV12-3 or TRBV12-4 and TRBJ1-3; D is unresolved. CDR3 size: 14 residues. V lost 3 bases and J lost 2, with 8 bases in between. In DNA, the CDR3 is TGTGCCAGCAGTTTTCTAACGACTGGAAACACCATATATTTT. Translating it yields CASSFLTTGNTIYF.

This clonotype was recorded many times. V is TRBV12-3 or TRBV12-4 and J is TRBJ1-2; D possibly corresponds to TRBD1 (5 bases). V was cut by 2 bases and J by 0 bases, with 10 bases left in between. This CDR3 has 15 amino acids. CDR3 loop: CASSLSQGANYGYTF. The DNA for the CDR3 is TGTGCCAGCAGTTTATCGCAGGGAGCTAACTATGGCTACACCTTC.

The sample holds a few counts of this clonotype. V gene TRBV7-2 combines with J gene TRBJ2-7; D is ambiguous. Germline V CDR1 and CDR2: SGHTA, FQGNSA. The ends were cut back, 3 bases at V and 2 bases at J, with 5 bases in the middle. The CDR3 is 12 residues long. CDR3 bases: TGTGCCAGCAGCTTCTCTCCCTACGAGCAGTACTTC. Protein sequence: CASSFSPYEQYF.

This clonotype was seen at least ten times. The J gene is TRBJ2-2, the V gene TRBV3-1; the D gene is possibly TRBD2 (6 bases). V lost 4 bases to trimming and J lost 6 bases, with 18 bases between them. Germline assignment: CDR1 LGHDT and CDR2 YNNKEL (reference sequence). This CDR3 contains 16 residues. DNA for the CDR3: TGTGCCAGCAGCCCGCGAGGCGGGGATCCCGCCGGGGAGCTGTTTTTT. Translating it yields CASSPRGGDPAGELFF.

Ten or more counts support this clonotype. The chain has TRBV7-2 and TRBJ2-3, with 7 positions matching TRBD2. Germline V gene lookup returns CDR1 SGHTA and CDR2 FQGNSA. The CDR3 covers 13 residues. Unmatched junction bases numbered 4, after V lost 5 bases and J lost 5 bases. The CDR3 spells CASSGRGVDTQYF. Here the CDR3 DNA reads TGTGCCAGCAGCGGACGGGGGGTAGATACGCAGTATTTT.

The chain's CDR3 is CASSLSDLGLAGLSRDTQYF. The CDR3 bases are TGTGCCAGCAGCTTATCGGACCTGGGACTAGCGGGACTGTCAAGAGATACGCAGTATTTT. The chain carries TRBV7-8 and TRBJ2-3; the match to TRBD2 covers 13 bases. Germline V gene sequence: CDR1 SGHVS, CDR2 FQNEAQ. Trimming removed 2 bases from V and 5 bases from J; junction bases left unmatched: 16. This CDR3 is 20 amino acids long.

V is TRBV10-3 and J is TRBJ2-1, with TRBD2 matching over 9 bases. The V gene's germline CDR1 is ENHRY and CDR2 SYGVKD. V was clipped by 3 bases and J by 4 bases; unmatched bases: 7. CDR3 length: 16 amino acids. The CDR3 region has the DNA TGTGCCATCAGTGAAGAGGGCGGGAGGGCATACAATGAGCAGTTCTTC. Protein: CAISEEGGRAYNEQFF.

V is TRBV9 and J is TRBJ2-3; D gene unclear. V lost 0 bases to trimming and J lost 1 base, with 12 bases between them. The CDR3 is made up of 16 amino acids. Germline V CDR1 and CDR2: SGDLS, YYNGEE. For the CDR3, the DNA is TGTGCCAGCAGCGTAGGAAGGTGGTCCGGCACAGATACGCAGTATTTT. Encoded protein: CASSVGRWSGTDTQYF.

This clonotype was seen repeatedly, ten times or more. This CDR3 reads CAWNPPGRHEQYF. The CDR3 region has the DNA TGTGCCTGGAACCCTCCAGGGAGACACGAGCAGTACTTC. The chain employs TRBV30 and TRBJ2-7, with D perhaps being TRBD1 or TRBD2 (5 bases each). Germline CDR1 and CDR2: GTSNPN and SVGIG (reference sequence). Trimming pared 4 bases from V and 5 bases from J, leaving 15 bases between. The CDR3 is made up of 13 amino acids.

This clonotype came up a few times. The rearrangement joins TRBV9 to TRBJ2-1; maybe TRBD2 (6 bases). V gave up 4 bases and J gave up 2 bases, with 16 bases separating them. The CDR3 contains 16 residues. Germline CDR1 and CDR2: SGDLS and YYNGEE. Written as DNA, the CDR3 is TGTGCCAGCAGCCCTCAACAGTGGGGGGCCTACAATGAGCAGTTCTTC. This sequence encodes CASSPQQWGAYNEQFF.

There are a few counts of this clonotype. This chain connects TRBV11-2 to TRBJ1-1; D is undetermined. Trimming removed 1 base at V and 1 base at J, with 13 bases between. From germline, CDR1 is SGHAT and CDR2 FQNNGV. The CDR3 runs to 16 residues. CDR3 sequence reads: CASSLAIGRSNTEAFF. DNA for the CDR3: TGTGCCAGCAGCTTAGCAATCGGACGGTCGAACACTGAAGCTTTCTTT.

The table lists this clonotype with many counts. The V and J genes are TRBV27 and TRBJ2-5; D might be TRBD2 (6 bases). Germline V CDR1 and CDR2: MNHEY, SMNVEV (reference sequence). CDR3 length equals 13 residues. Between the trimmed V and J ends, which lost 3 bases and 4 bases, there was a span of 9 bases. The CDR3 sequence: CASSFRRGETQYF. Written as DNA, the CDR3 is TGTGCCAGCAGTTTTCGGCGGGGAGAGACCCAGTACTTC.

This clonotype was counted at least ten times. V gene TRBV18 combines with J gene TRBJ1-5; D is possibly TRBD1 (5 bases). Trimming left V 3 bases short and J 5 bases short, with 17 bases between. CDR3 length equals 16 residues. Germline V gives CDR1 KGHSH, CDR2 LQKENI. CDR3 sequence reads: CASSPPGQVGYQPQHF. CDR3 bases: TGTGCCAGCTCACCGCCGGGGCAGGTAGGGTATCAGCCCCAGCATTTT.